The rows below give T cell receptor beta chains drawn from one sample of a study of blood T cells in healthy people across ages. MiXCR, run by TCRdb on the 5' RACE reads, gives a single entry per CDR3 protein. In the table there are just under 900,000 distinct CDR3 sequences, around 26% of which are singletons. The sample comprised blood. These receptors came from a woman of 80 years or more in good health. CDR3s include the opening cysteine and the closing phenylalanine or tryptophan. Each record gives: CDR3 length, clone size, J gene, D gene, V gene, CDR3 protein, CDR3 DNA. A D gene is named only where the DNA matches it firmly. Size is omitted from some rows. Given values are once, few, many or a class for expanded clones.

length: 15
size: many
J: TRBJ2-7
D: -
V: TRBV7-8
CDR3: CASSRPQGGGLEQYF
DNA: TGTGCCAGCAGCCGGCCTCAGGGAGGGGGCCTCGAGCAGTACTTC

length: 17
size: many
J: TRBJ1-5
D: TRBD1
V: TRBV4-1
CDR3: CASSPSADRVGDQPQHF
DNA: TGCGCCAGCAGCCCAAGCGCCGACAGGGTCGGGGATCAGCCCCAGCATTTT

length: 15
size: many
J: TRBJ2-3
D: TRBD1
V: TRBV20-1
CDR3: CSANNRGTSTDTQYF
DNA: TGCAGTGCTAACAACAGGGGAACTAGCACAGATACGCAGTATTTT

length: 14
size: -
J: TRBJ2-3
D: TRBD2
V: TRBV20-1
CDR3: CSARRLAGRVTQYF
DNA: TGCAGTGCTAGACGGCTAGCGGGGAGAGTTACGCAGTATTTT

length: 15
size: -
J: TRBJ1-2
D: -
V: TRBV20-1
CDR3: CSASQVPINRYGYTF
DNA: TGCAGTGCTAGTCAGGTCCCCATAAATCGCTATGGCTACACCTTC

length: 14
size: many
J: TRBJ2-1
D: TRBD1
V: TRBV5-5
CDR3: CASSSQGVVNEQFF
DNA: TGTGCCAGCAGCTCACAGGGGGTAGTCAATGAGCAGTTCTTC

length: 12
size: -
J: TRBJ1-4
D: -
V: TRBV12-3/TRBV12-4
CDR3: CASSLGGHKLFF
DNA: TGTGCCAGCAGTTTAGGGGGGCATAAACTGTTTTTT

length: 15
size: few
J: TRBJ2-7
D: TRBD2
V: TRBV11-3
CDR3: CASSSTSGGTHEQYF
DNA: TGTGCCAGCAGCTCCACTAGCGGGGGTACACACGAGCAGTACTTC

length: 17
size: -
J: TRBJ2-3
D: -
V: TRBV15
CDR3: CATSRDTGPLTTDTQYF
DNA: TGTGCCACCAGCAGAGATACGGGGCCGCTGACCACAGATACGCAGTATTTT

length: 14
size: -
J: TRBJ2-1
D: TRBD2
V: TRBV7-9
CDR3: CASTRGGGYGEQFF
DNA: TGTGCCAGCACTCGCGGGGGGGGCTATGGTGAGCAGTTCTTC

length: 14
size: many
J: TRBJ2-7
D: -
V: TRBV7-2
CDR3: CASSPIRGTYEQYF
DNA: TGTGCCAGCAGCCCCATCCGGGGGACGTACGAGCAGTACTTC

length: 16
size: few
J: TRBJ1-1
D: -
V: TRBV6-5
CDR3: CASRSGPPIKNTEAFF
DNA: TGTGCCAGCAGATCAGGACCTCCAATAAAGAACACTGAAGCTTTCTTT

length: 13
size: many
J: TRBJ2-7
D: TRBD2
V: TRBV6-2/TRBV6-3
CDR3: CATTRGSSYEQYF
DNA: TGTGCGACGACGCGGGGGAGCTCCTACGAGCAGTACTTC

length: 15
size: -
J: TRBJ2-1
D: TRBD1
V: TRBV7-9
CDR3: CASSLDRGVLVEQFF
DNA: TGTGCCAGCAGCTTAGACAGGGGAGTTCTGGTTGAGCAGTTCTTC

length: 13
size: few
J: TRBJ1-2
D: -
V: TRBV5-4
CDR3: CASSTTTDYGYTF
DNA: TGTGCCAGCAGCACTACGACAGACTATGGCTACACCTTC